This TCR beta chain appears in the sequencing data of a study of early T cells in non-severe SARS-CoV-2 infection (dated by TCRdb to about 2021). Broadly, across the study: Because TCR sequencing relied on bulk RNA taken from unsorted whole blood, pairing of alpha and beta chains was not possible.

The CDR3 numbers 15 residues from cysteine through phenylalanine. Just the 45-base CDR3 DNA is kept, in frame starting at base 1. Trimming removed 7 bases from V and 1 base from J, leaving 17 bases between the germline ends. Reading the germline V gene gives CDR1 MRHNA and CDR2 SNTAGT. Set within a cohort of healthcare workers in London, UK, this nested case-control study involved weekly PCR testing of nasopharyngeal swabs along with blood sampling. Healthcare workers were recruited during the week of the UK lockdown, between 23 and 31 March 2020, and followed weekly for up to roughly 15 weeks. This clonotype has a handful of counts. The antigen it binds to is not known. Base qualities are not at hand, and no much larger clone is one base apart. Library preparation used 5' RACE. The instrument given in TCRdb is NextSeq 500. The TCR library protocol attached unique molecular identifiers to individual cDNA molecules to correct for sequencing error and PCR bias. Both TCR alpha and beta chains were sequenced, and tight co-correlation was observed between alpha and beta sequence abundances in each sample. In the authors' own workflow: V gene, J gene and CDR3 annotation of TCR sequences was performed with Decombinator V4. TCRs were defined as expanded if a significant change between any two time points was detected under a Poisson model with p below 0.0001. TCR abundances were normalised to the total number of TCRs sequenced per sample and expressed as counts per million. TRAV1-2 paired with TRAJ12, TRAJ20 or TRAJ33 defined MAIT TCRs, while TRAV10 paired with TRAJ18 defined iNKT TCRs. A search of VDJdb, accessed on 1 November 2021, was run for TCRs annotated to CMV, EBV and SARS-CoV-2, with TCRs annotated for multiple antigens excluded. TCRdb redid the processing of the public reads, applying fastp at Q25 and MiXCR, and retained in-frame beta chains. Under each unique CDR3 protein, matching rows form one entry showing the most common genes and DNA. TCRdb, not the original authors, processed these V and J calls. This sample is represented by around 66,000 distinct CDR3 sequences; approximately 6.1% of them were singletons. 3.4% of the sample is in the top ten clones.

On the study overall, not on this receptor specifically: VDJdb matching was skewed toward anti-spike CD8 responses, so virus-specific expansions were likely underestimated and private and CD4 specificities were missed.

Material: whole blood, obtained at baseline. Rearrangement joined TRBV6-4 to TRBJ2-7; TRBD1 is a weak D gene call, 6 bases matching. The clonotype was recovered from an adult who was a healthcare worker with PCR-confirmed SARS-CoV-2 infection or an uninfected control (not recorded which). The bases are TGTGCCAGCACCACCGGGACAAGAAGGTCCTACGAGCAGTACTTC. It codes for CASTTGTRRSYEQYF.